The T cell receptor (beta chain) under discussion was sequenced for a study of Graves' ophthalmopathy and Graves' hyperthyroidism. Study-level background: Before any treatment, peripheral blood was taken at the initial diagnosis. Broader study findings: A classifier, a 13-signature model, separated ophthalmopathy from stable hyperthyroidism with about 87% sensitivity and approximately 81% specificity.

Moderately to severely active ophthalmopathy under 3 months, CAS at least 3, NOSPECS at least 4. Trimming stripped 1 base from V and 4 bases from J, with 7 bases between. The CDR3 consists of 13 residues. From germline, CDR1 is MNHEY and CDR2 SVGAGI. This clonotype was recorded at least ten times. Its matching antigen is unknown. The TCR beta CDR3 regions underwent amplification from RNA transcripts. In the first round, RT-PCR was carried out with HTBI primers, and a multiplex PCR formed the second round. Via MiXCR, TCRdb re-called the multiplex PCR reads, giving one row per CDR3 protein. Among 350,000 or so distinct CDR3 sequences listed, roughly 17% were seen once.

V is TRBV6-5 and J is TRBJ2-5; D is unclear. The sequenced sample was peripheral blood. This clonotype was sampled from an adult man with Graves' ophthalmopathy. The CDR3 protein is CASSYYPLETQYF. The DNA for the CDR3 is TGTGCCAGCAGTTACTACCCCCTAGAGACCCAGTACTTC.